Here is one T cell receptor (beta chain) with its context. Sequencing was performed with immunoSEQ multiplex PCR; in TCRdb, only in-frame clones are kept and a portion is missing. This sample has 350,000 to 400,000 clones, with 80% to 90% found just once. The data were taken from a study of blood T cell repertoires in COVID-19. The V segment lost 4 bases and the J segment 6 bases; nucleotides outside the gene matches: 11. This CDR3 is 16 amino acids long. Germline values: CDR1 SGHAT, CDR2 FQNNGV. The sample consisted of peripheral blood. V and J are TRBV11-2 and TRBJ1-3; 8 bases fit TRBD1. This TCR was recovered from a woman aged 55-70 years with COVID-19, enrolled during active disease. The CDR3 loop reads CASSSGQGKGENTIYF. DNA of the CDR3: TGTGCCAGCAGCTCCGGACAGGGTAAAGGTGAAAACACCATATATTTT.